This T cell receptor beta chain appears in the sequencing data of a study of cytomegalovirus exposure and HLA in healthy donors. There are 13 residues in the CDR3. Germline assignment: CDR1 GTSNPN and CDR2 SVGIG (reference sequence). V dropped 0 bases and J dropped 4 bases, with 8 bases sitting between them. Here immunoSEQ multiplex PCR was the method, and the copy in TCRdb shows in-frame clones only, minus some. The table includes over 200,000 clones, around 90% detected once. The sequenced material came from PBMCs. The chain recombines TRBV30 with TRBJ2-3; D gene unclear. This clonotype was sampled from a woman in her late teens or twenties in good health and CMV-seronegative. CDR3 sequence reads: CAWSVSRADTQYF. DNA for the CDR3: TGTGCCTGGAGTGTTTCCCGCGCAGATACGCAGTATTTT.